This TCR beta chain was profiled in a study of cytomegalovirus exposure and HLA in healthy donors. Study summary: Of approximately 400 genotyped donors, about 81% clustered with self-reported Caucasian donors.

The PCR was carried out with 60 Vbeta primers and 13 Jbeta primers. Libraries were prepared by immunoSEQ multiplex PCR; TCRdb keeps only in-frame clonotypes and omits some of them. Recorded here are about 160,000 clones; the top ten clones represent around 1.4%. Sequencing was performed on PBMCs. The receptor was isolated from a woman aged 60 to 75 in good health and CMV-seronegative.

The CDR3 loop is CASSPITTGSNTEAFF. As DNA, the CDR3 is TGTGCCAGCTCACCAATCACCACAGGGAGTAACACTGAAGCTTTCTTT. The V call is TRBV18, the J call TRBJ1-1, with a possible D match to TRBD1 (6 bases). V was clipped by 2 bases and J by 2 bases, with 15 bases between them. The V gene's germline CDR1 is KGHSH and CDR2 LQKENI. The CDR3 has 16 amino acids.